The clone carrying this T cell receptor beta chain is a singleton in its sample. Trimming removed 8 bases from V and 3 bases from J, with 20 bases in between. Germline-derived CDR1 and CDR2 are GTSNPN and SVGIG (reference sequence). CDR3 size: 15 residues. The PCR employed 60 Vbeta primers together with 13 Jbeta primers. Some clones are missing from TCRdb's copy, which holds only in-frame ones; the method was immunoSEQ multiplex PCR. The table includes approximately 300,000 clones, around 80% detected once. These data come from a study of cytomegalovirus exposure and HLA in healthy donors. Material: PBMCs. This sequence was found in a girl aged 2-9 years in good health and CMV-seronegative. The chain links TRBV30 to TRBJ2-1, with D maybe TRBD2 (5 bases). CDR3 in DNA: TGTGCCAGCGCCCGTGTGGCGGGTCTCTACAATGAGCAGTTCTTC. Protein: CASARVAGLYNEQFF.